This is a list of T cell receptor beta chains from one sample in a study of blood T cell repertoires in COVID-19. Measured with immunoSEQ multiplex PCR; TCRdb has only the in-frame clones, and not every one. Here the sample spans approximately 300,000 clones, roughly 87% being singletons. Material for sequencing was peripheral blood. The receptors here all came from a man aged 45-65 years with active or convalescent COVID-19. CDR3s include the opening cysteine and the closing phenylalanine or tryptophan. D genes are given only for firm matches. Rows give clone size only sometimes, using once, few, many, or a class for an expanded clone.

v_gene,abundance,d_gene,j_gene,CDR3aa,CDR3nt
TRBV11-2,once,.,TRBJ1-3,CASSLVGAGNTIYF,TGTGCCAGCAGCTTAGTGGGGGCCGGAAACACCATATATTTT
TRBV6-1,.,.,TRBJ2-1,CASSEADGRLGINEQFF,TGTGCCAGCAGTGAAGCGGATGGCCGCCTAGGAATCAATGAGCAGTTCTTC
TRBV7-9,.,.,TRBJ1-4,CAVRGDPNEKLFF,TGTGCCGTCCGGGGGGACCCTAATGAAAAACTGTTTTTT
TRBV12-3/TRBV12-4,.,.,TRBJ1-5,CASTGNADQPQHF,TGTGCCAGCACAGGGAATGCGGATCAGCCCCAGCATTTT
TRBV6-2/TRBV6-3,.,.,TRBJ1-5,CASSYWGGRDQPQHF,TGTGCCAGCAGTTACTGGGGGGGCAGGGATCAGCCCCAGCATTTT
TRBV30,.,.,TRBJ1-5,CAWTADRGPQHF,TGTGCCTGGACAGCGGACAGAGGGCCCCAGCATTTT
TRBV5-1,.,TRBD1,TRBJ1-4,CASSLGGRQGTGKLFF,TGCGCCAGCAGCTTGGGGGGACGACAGGGGACGGGAAAACTGTTTTTT
TRBV5-6,.,TRBD1,TRBJ2-7,CASSLGRDRGYEQYF,TGTGCCAGCAGCTTGGGCCGGGACAGGGGCTACGAGCAGTACTTC
TRBV7-6,.,.,TRBJ1-2,CASSLGLAPYGYTF,TGTGCCAGCAGCTTAGGACTAGCCCCCTATGGCTACACCTTC
TRBV5-1,few,.,TRBJ2-5,CASSYGQGGTQETQYF,TGCGCCAGCAGCTACGGACAAGGGGGAACCCAAGAGACCCAGTACTTC
TRBV28,.,TRBD1,TRBJ1-5,CASSHDGRQGWNQPQHF,TGTGCCAGCAGTCACGACGGGCGACAGGGGTGGAATCAGCCCCAGCATTTT
TRBV30,.,TRBD1,TRBJ1-4,CAWGTGEGEKLFF,TGTGCCTGGGGGACAGGGGAAGGTGAAAAACTGTTTTTT
TRBV6-5,.,.,TRBJ2-1,CASSFGDEQFF,TGTGCCAGCAGTTTCGGAGATGAGCAGTTCTTC
TRBV2,.,TRBD1,TRBJ1-4,CASSDRGGREKLFF,TGTGCCAGCAGCGACAGGGGAGGAAGGGAAAAACTGTTTTTT
TRBV4-1,few,.,TRBJ2-5,CASSQVTGLAETQYF,TGCGCCAGCAGCCAAGTAACGGGACTCGCGGAGACCCAGTACTTC
TRBV28,.,TRBD1,TRBJ2-7,CASSTGQGPYEQYF,TGTGCCAGCAGTACCGGACAGGGCCCCTACGAGCAGTACTTC
TRBV27,.,TRBD2,TRBJ2-5,CASSLLPLASGGYQETQYF,TGTGCCAGCAGTTTACTCCCGCTGGCTAGCGGGGGGTACCAAGAGACCCAGTACTTC
TRBV18,.,.,TRBJ2-7,CASSPQDNYEQYF,TGTGCCAGCTCACCGCAGGACAACTACGAGCAGTACTTC
TRBV12-3/TRBV12-4,.,TRBD1,TRBJ1-5,CASSGTGNQPQHF,TGTGCCAGCAGTGGGACAGGGAATCAGCCCCAGCATTTT
TRBV30,.,TRBD2,TRBJ2-3,CAWSHTSGGEDTQYF,TGTGCCTGGAGCCACACTAGCGGGGGGGAAGATACGCAGTATTTT
TRBV11-2,.,.,TRBJ1-2,CASSPRLRLNYGYTF,TGTGCCAGCAGCCCTAGACTTAGGCTTAACTATGGCTACACCTTC
TRBV4-3,few,TRBD1,TRBJ1-6,CASSYDRALSNSPLHF,TGCGCCAGCAGCTACGACAGGGCCCTATCTAATTCACCCCTCCACTTT
TRBV28,.,TRBD1,TRBJ1-4,CASRGQGAEKLFF,TGTGCCAGCAGAGGACAGGGGGCGGAAAAACTGTTTTTT
TRBV4-1,.,.,TRBJ2-1,CASSQDWAGVGREQFF,TGCGCCAGCAGCCAAGATTGGGCAGGGGTGGGTCGTGAGCAGTTCTTC
TRBV12-2,.,.,TRBJ2-1,CASRSSKLARSYNEQFF,TGTGCAAGTCGCTCCTCAAAACTAGCGAGATCCTACAATGAGCAGTTCTTC
TRBV6-5,.,TRBD1,TRBJ1-1,CASSLRTGNAFF,TGTGCCAGCAGTCTTCGGACAGGGAACGCTTTCTTT
TRBV30,few,TRBD1,TRBJ2-5,CAWRKGAKETQYF,TGTGCCTGGAGGAAGGGGGCGAAGGAGACCCAGTACTTC
TRBV30,.,.,TRBJ1-3,CAWSVAGPGNTIYF,TGTGCCTGGAGTGTAGCGGGCCCTGGAAACACCATATATTTT
TRBV27,.,.,TRBJ1-2,CASSLKAGQDIYGYTF,TGTGCCAGCAGTCTTAAAGCTGGACAAGATATCTATGGCTACACCTTC
TRBV19,once,.,TRBJ1-5,CAPSESSRRGNQPQHF,TGTGCTCCCTCCGAGTCGTCACGACGAGGAAATCAGCCCCAGCATTTT
TRBV6-5,once,TRBD1,TRBJ1-2,CASSYTGQGGRAGYTF,TGTGCCAGCAGTTACACGGGACAGGGAGGTCGTGCGGGCTACACCTTC
TRBV5-1,once,.,TRBJ2-1,CASSWTDSSYNEQFF,TGCGCCAGCAGCTGGACAGACAGCTCCTACAATGAGCAGTTCTTC
TRBV4-3,.,TRBD2,TRBJ2-1,CASSRSGGAYNEQFF,TGCGCCAGCAGCCGTAGCGGGGGGGCCTACAATGAGCAGTTCTTC
TRBV4-1,.,.,TRBJ1-4,CASSQDQGTSSEKLFF,TGCGCCAGCAGCCAAGACCAGGGGACCTCGAGCGAAAAACTGTTTTTT
TRBV2,.,TRBD1,TRBJ1-1,CASSGSGGGQGKAFF,TGTGCCAGCAGTGGATCGGGGGGGGGACAGGGGAAAGCTTTCTTT
TRBV7-9,.,.,TRBJ2-3,CASSLRQGTDTQYF,TGTGCCAGCAGCCTCCGACAGGGCACAGATACGCAGTATTTT
TRBV28,.,.,TRBJ1-1,CASSRAGGGNTEAFF,TGTGCCAGCAGTCGCGCGGGGGGAGGGAACACTGAAGCTTTCTTT
TRBV20-1,.,TRBD1,TRBJ1-2,CSASPGTGGGLYGYTF,TGCAGTGCTAGTCCCGGGACAGGGGGCGGCCTCTATGGCTACACCTTC
TRBV29-1,.,TRBD1,TRBJ2-3,CSVESGQGTDTQYF,TGCAGCGTTGAATCCGGACAGGGCACAGATACGCAGTATTTT
TRBV2,.,.,TRBJ1-1,CASTPFGVSAFF,TGTGCCAGCACCCCTTTTGGAGTTTCCGCTTTCTTT
TRBV5-4,.,TRBD2,TRBJ2-4,CASSLGRGRGAGGVQYF,TGTGCCAGCAGCTTAGGACGTGGGCGGGGAGCGGGAGGGGTTCAGTACTTC
TRBV4-3,.,.,TRBJ1-6,CASGLEANSPLHF,TGCGCCAGCGGCCTGGAGGCTAATTCACCCCTCCACTTT
TRBV7-9,.,.,TRBJ1-3,CASSFSGDTIYF,TGTGCCAGCAGCTTCAGCGGGGACACCATATATTTT
TRBV5-8,.,.,TRBJ1-5,CASSLGLTSNQPQHF,TGTGCCAGCAGCTTGGGACTGACCTCCAATCAGCCCCAGCATTTT
TRBV7-9,once,.,TRBJ1-1,CASSLSGAPREAFF,TGTGCCAGCAGCTTAAGTGGGGCACCTCGTGAAGCTTTCTTT